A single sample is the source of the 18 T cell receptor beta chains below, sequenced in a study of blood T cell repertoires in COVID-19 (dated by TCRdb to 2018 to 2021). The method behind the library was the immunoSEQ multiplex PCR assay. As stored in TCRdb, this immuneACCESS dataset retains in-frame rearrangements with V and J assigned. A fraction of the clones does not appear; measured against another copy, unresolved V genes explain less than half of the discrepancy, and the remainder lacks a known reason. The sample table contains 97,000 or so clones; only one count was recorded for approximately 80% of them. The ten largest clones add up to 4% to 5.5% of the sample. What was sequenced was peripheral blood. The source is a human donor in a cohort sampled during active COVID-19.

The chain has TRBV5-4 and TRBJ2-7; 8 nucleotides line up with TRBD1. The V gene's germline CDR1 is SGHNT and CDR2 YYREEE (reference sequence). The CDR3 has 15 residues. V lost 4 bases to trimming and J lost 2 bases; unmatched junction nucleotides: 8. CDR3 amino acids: CASSPNRGIPYEQYF. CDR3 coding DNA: TGTGCCAGCAGCCCGAACAGGGGGATCCCCTACGAGCAGTACTTC.

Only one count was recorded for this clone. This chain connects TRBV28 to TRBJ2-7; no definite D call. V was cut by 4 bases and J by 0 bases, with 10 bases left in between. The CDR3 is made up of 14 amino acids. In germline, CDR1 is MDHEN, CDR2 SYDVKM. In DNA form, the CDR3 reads TGTGCCAGCAGTTCCTACGCAAGCTCCTACGAGCAGTACTTC. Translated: CASSSYASSYEQYF.

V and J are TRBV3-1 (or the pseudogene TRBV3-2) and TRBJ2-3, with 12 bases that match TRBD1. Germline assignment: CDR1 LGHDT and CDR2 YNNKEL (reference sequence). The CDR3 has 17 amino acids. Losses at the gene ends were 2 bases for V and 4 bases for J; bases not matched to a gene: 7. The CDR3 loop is CASSQFPGQGAPDTQYF. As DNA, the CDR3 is TGTGCCAGCAGCCAATTCCCGGGACAGGGGGCCCCAGATACGCAGTATTTT.

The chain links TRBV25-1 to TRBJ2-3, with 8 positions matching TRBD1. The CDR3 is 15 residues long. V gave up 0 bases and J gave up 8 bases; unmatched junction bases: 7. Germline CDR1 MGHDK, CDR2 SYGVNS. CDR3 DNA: TGTGCCAGCAGTGAATATCGAGTACAGGGGGGTACGCAGTATTTT. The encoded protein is CASSEYRVQGGTQYF.

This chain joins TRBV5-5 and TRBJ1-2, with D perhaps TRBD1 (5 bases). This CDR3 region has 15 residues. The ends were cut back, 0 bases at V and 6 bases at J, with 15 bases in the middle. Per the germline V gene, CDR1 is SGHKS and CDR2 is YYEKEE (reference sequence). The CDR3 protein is CASSLEWQGYDGYTF. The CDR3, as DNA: TGTGCCAGCAGCTTGGAGTGGCAGGGCTATGATGGCTACACCTTC.

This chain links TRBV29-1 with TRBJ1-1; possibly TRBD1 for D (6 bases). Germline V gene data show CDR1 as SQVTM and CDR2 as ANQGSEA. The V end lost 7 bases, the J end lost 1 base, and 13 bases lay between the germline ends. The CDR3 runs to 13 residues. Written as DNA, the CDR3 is TGCAGCGCCCCGGGACATCGGAACACTGAAGCTTTCTTT. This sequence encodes CSAPGHRNTEAFF. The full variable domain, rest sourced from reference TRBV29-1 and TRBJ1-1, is SAVISQKPSRDICQRGTSLTIQCQVDSQVTMMFWYRQQPGQSLTLIATANQGSEATYESGFVIDKFPISRPNLTFSTLTVSNMSPEDSSIYLCSAPGHRNTEAFFGQGTRLTVV.

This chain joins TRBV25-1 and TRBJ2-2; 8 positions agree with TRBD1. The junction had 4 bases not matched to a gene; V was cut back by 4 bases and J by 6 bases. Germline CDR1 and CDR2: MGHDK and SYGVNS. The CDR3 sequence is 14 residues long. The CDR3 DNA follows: TGTGCCAGCAGTGTGGGACAGGTTGCCGGGGAGCTGTTTTTT. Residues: CASSVGQVAGELFF.

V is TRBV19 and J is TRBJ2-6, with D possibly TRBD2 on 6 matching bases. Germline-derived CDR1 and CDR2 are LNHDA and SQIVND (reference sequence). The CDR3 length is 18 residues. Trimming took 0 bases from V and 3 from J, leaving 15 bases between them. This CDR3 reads CASSIDPWRVSGANVLTF. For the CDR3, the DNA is TGTGCCAGTAGTATAGACCCTTGGAGGGTGAGTGGGGCCAACGTCCTGACTTTC.

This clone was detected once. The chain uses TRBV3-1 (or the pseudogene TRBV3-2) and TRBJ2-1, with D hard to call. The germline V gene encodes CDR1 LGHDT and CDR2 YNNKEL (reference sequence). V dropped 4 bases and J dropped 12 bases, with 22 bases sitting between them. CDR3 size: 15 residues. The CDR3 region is CASSPRLTVEFGQFF. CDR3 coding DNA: TGTGCCAGCAGCCCCAGGTTGACGGTGGAATTTGGGCAGTTCTTC.

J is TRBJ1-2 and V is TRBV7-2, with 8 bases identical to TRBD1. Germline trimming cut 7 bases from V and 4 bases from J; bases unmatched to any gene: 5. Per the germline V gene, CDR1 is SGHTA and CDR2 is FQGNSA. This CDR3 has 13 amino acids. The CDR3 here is CASTRTGTYGYTF. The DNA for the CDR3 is TGTGCCAGCACCCGGACAGGGACCTATGGCTACACCTTC.

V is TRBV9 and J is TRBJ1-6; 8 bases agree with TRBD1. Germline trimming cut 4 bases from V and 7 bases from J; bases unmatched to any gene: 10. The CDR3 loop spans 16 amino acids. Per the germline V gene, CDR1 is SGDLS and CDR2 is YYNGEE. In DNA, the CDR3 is TGTGCCAGCAGCCCCCGGACAGGGACCAGAAATTCACCCCTCCACTTT. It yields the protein CASSPRTGTRNSPLHF.

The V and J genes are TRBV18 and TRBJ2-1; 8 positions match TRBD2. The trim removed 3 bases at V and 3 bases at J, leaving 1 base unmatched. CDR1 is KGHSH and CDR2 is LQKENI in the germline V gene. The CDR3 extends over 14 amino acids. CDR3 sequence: CASSPAGGYNEQFF. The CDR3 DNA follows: TGTGCCAGCTCACCCGCGGGGGGCTACAATGAGCAGTTCTTC.

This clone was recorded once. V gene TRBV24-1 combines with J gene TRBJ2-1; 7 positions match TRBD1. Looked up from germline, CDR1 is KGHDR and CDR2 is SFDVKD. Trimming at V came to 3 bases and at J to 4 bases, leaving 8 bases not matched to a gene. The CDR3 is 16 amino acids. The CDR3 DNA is TGTGCCACCAGTGATCCACAGGGACAGCGTTACAATGAGCAGTTCTTC. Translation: CATSDPQGQRYNEQFF.

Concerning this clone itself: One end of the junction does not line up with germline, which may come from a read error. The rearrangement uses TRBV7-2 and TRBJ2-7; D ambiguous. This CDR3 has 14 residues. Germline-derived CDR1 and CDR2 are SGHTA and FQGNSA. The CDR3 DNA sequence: TGTGCCAGCAGCTTAGACGGCGGCTCCCACGAGCAGTACTTC. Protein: CASSLDGGSHEQYF. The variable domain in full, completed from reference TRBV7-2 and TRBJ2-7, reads GAGVSQSPSNKVTEKGKDVELRCDPISGHTALYWYRQSLGQGLEFLIYFQGNSAPDKSGLPSDRFSAERTGGSVSTLTIQRTQQEDSAVYLCASSLDGGSHEQYFGPGTRLTVT.

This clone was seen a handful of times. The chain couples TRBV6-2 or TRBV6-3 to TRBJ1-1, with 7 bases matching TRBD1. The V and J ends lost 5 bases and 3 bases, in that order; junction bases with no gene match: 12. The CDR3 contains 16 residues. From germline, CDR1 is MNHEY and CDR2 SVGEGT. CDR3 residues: CASSPYPRQGDTEAFF. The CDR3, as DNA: TGTGCCAGCAGTCCATATCCCCGACAGGGCGACACTGAAGCTTTCTTT.

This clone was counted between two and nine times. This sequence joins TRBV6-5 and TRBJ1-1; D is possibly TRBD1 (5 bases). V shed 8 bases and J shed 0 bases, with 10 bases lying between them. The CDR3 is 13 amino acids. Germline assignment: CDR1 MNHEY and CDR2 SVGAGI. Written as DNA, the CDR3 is TGTGCCAGCCACGACAGCATGAACACTGAAGCTTTCTTT. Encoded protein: CASHDSMNTEAFF.

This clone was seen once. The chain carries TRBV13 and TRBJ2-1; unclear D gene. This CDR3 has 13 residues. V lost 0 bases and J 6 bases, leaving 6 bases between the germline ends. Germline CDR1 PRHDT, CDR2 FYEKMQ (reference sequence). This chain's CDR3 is CASSLGRVNEQFF. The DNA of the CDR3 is TGTGCCAGCAGCTTAGGCCGGGTCAATGAGCAGTTCTTC.

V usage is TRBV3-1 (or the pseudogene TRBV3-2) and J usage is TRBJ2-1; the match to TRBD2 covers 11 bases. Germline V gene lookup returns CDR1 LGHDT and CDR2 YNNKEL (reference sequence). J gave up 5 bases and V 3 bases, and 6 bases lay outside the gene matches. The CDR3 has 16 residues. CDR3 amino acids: CASSQYPGLADNEQFF. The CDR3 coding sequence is TGTGCCAGCAGCCAGTACCCGGGACTAGCGGACAATGAGCAGTTCTTC.